The 12 T cell receptor beta chains given below trace back to one sample, sequenced in a study of blood T cells in healthy people across ages. It was with a sample-barcoded 5' primer and a J-beta primer mix that a second PCR of about 7 to 12 cycles was run. MiXCR was run by TCRdb on the 5' RACE reads, yielding one entry per CDR3 protein. Of 1,800,000 or so distinct CDR3 sequences detected, about two fifths appear once; the ten largest clones hold 23%. Material: blood. The receptor source for this set is a human donor in good health.

This clonotype has only a few counts. The chain combines TRBV7-9 with TRBJ2-6, with 11 bases that match TRBD1. Germline lookup yields CDR1 SEHNR and CDR2 FQNEAQ (reference sequence). The V segment lost 5 bases and the J segment 4 bases; nucleotides outside the gene matches: 13. CDR3 length: 19 residues. The DNA of the CDR3 is TGTGCCAGCAGCGTAGATGGCGGACAGGGGGCTTCGGGGGCCAACGTCCTGACTTTC. Its translation: CASSVDGGQGASGANVLTF.

The J gene is TRBJ1-1, the V gene TRBV2; TRBD1 matches at 7 bases. The V gene end was trimmed by 8 bases and the J gene end by 3 bases; junction bases not matched to a gene: 6. The CDR3 has 13 amino acids. Germline loops: CDR1 SNHLY, CDR2 FYNNEI. CDR3: CASVTGLYTEAFF. The CDR3 bases are TGTGCCAGCGTGACAGGGCTTTACACTGAAGCTTTCTTT. Using reference TRBV2 and TRBJ1-1 for the parts outside the CDR3, the full variable domain is EPEVTQTPSHQVTQMGQEVILRCVPISNHLYFYWYRQILGQKVEFLVSFYNNEISEKSEIFDDQFSVERPDGSNFTLKIRSTKLEDSAMYFCASVTGLYTEAFFGQGTRLTVV.

The table lists this clonotype with a few counts. This chain connects TRBV7-3 to TRBJ2-1; 12 bases align to TRBD2. The V and J ends lost 5 bases and 4 bases, in that order; junction bases with no gene match: 6. Germline CDR1 and CDR2: SGHTA and FQGTGA. The CDR3 extends over 16 amino acids. The CDR3 here is CASSKSSGGVYNEQFF. DNA for the CDR3: TGTGCCAGCAGCAAATCTAGCGGGGGGGTTTACAATGAGCAGTTCTTC. Full variable domain (rest looked up from reference TRBV7-3 and TRBJ2-1): GAGVSQTPSNKVTEKGKYVELRCDPISGHTALYWYRQSLGQGPEFLIYFQGTGAADDSGLPNDRFFAVRPEGSVSTLKIQRTERGDSAVYLCASSKSSGGVYNEQFFGPGTRLTVL.

The rearrangement links TRBV20-1 to TRBJ1-1, with D perhaps matching TRBD1 (5 bases). Trimming took off 5 bases at V and 4 bases at J, with 11 bases between the two ends. Per germline, CDR1 DFQATT and CDR2 SNEGSKA (reference sequence). The length of the CDR3 is 12 residues. The CDR3 reads CSAAQGATEAFF. Here the CDR3 DNA reads TGCAGTGCTGCGCAAGGGGCCACTGAAGCTTTCTTT.

J is TRBJ1-6 and V is TRBV4-1, with a weak D call TRBD1 (6 bases). Germline V gene data show CDR1 as MGHRA and CDR2 as YSYEKL. This CDR3 has 15 residues. Trimming removed 3 bases at V and 8 bases at J, with 14 bases between. The CDR3 region has the DNA TGCGCCAGCAGCCAGGTTACAGGGCCCGATTCACCCCTCCACTTT. This codes for CASSQVTGPDSPLHF.

The genes are TRBV4-2 and TRBJ2-1; TRBD2 matches at 7 bases. The CDR3 covers 16 residues. Germline V CDR1 and CDR2: LGHNA, YNFKEQ. The trim removed 2 bases at V and 4 bases at J, leaving 8 bases unmatched. CDR3 sequence reads: CASSQRSGLLYNEQFF. The CDR3 nucleotides are TGTGCCAGCAGCCAACGATCGGGACTACTATACAATGAGCAGTTCTTC.

This clonotype was counted between two and nine times. This may stem from a read error, because a much larger clone lies one nucleotide away. The rearrangement uses TRBV12-3 or TRBV12-4 and TRBJ2-6; maybe TRBD1 (7 bases). This CDR3 is built from 13 residues. The CDR3 coding sequence is TGTGCCAGCAGTTTGGAGGGGGCCAACGCCCTGACTTTC. It specifies CASSLEGANALTF.

This clonotype has only one observation. The chain has TRBV20-1 and TRBJ2-3; 7 nucleotides align to TRBD1. CDR1 is DFQATT, CDR2 SNEGSKA, per germline (reference sequence). J gave up 4 bases and V 0 bases, and 10 bases lay outside the gene matches. The CDR3 totals 16 residues. CDR3 sequence: CSARDLRDRAPDTQYF. CDR3 sequence (DNA): TGCAGTGCTAGAGATCTCCGAGACAGGGCCCCAGATACGCAGTATTTT.

This clonotype has more than one count but fewer than ten. The V and J genes are TRBV29-1 and TRBJ1-2; D is unclear. CDR3 length: 12 residues. The V gene lost 3 bases and the J gene lost 4 bases, with 9 bases spanning the gap. Germline CDR1 reads SQVTM; CDR2 reads ANQGSEA. As DNA, the CDR3 is TGCAGCGTTGATGTGATACTCTATGGCTACACCTTC. It specifies CSVDVILYGYTF.

The chain is built from TRBV7-9 and TRBJ2-6; 8 bases fit TRBD1. In germline, CDR1 is SEHNR, CDR2 FQNEAQ (reference sequence). The CDR3 is 16 residues long. After removal of 5 bases from V and 1 base from J, the junction contained 4 bases not matched to a gene. CDR3 loop: CASSINRGSGANVLTF. The CDR3 DNA reads TGTGCCAGCAGCATTAACAGGGGGTCTGGGGCCAACGTCCTGACTTTC.

This clonotype has just a few counts. The chain links TRBV6-2 or TRBV6-3 to TRBJ2-5; D tentatively reads TRBD1 or TRBD2 (5 bases each). Germline V lookup: CDR1 MNHEY, CDR2 SVGEGT. V was pared by 6 bases and J by 6 bases, with 11 bases between. The CDR3 extends over 12 amino acids. CDR3 in DNA: TGTGCCAGCAGCCCCTGGGGACAGACCCAGTACTTC. Protein product: CASSPWGQTQYF.

The chain employs TRBV11-2 and TRBJ2-3; no reliable D call. CDR1 is SGHAT and CDR2 is FQNNGV in the germline V gene. V gave up 2 bases and J gave up 2 bases, with 11 bases separating them. The CDR3 has 15 residues. The chain's CDR3 is CASSLNSGTTDTQYF. The CDR3 region has the DNA TGTGCCAGCAGCTTAAATTCGGGTACCACAGATACGCAGTATTTT.